These T cell receptor beta chains were read from a single sample in a study of synovial regulatory T cells in juvenile arthritis. Assay used: immunoSEQ multiplex PCR; TCRdb lists only in-frame clones, some missing. Its listing shows about 10,000 clones. The material sequenced was Treg cells from blood. The receptor source for this set is a donor aged 2-35 years with juvenile idiopathic arthritis. Both conserved end residues are part of each CDR3. The order of the fields is J gene, clone size, V gene, CDR3 protein. Some rows mark clone size as missing; the rest say once, few, many or name a class of expanded clone.

>TRBJ2-1|-|TRBV18
CASSPPLAGVFNEQFF
>TRBJ1-3|-|TRBV29-1
CSASMGGGGNTIYF
>TRBJ2-7|-|TRBV27
CASSLGSGRTGYEQYF
>TRBJ2-4|-|TRBV19
CASSFGLAGVRAKNIQYF
>TRBJ2-3|-|TRBV28
CASSLMGLAGGNTQYF
>TRBJ2-1|-|TRBV6-5
CASSPSGWLYNEQFF
>TRBJ1-1|-|TRBV28
CASSSPTGGVALNTEAFF
>TRBJ2-6|-|TRBV27
CASSLLGTGANVLTF
>TRBJ2-7|-|TRBV30
CAWSETGPSEQYF
>TRBJ2-7|-|TRBV6-6
CASRSSTSGPYEQYF
>TRBJ2-1|-|TRBV10-3
CAIGPGGGSREQFF
>TRBJ1-5|-|TRBV10-3
CAISDSNQPQHF
>TRBJ1-2|-|TRBV5-5
CASSLAVGGGYGYTF
>TRBJ1-2|-|TRBV14
CASSQDSLYGYTF
>TRBJ2-2|-|TRBV2
CASSAQNSVTGELFF
>TRBJ2-7|-|TRBV7-9
CASSHSGRKSYEQYF
>TRBJ1-1|-|TRBV7-3
CASSLTPGHGRGTEAFF
>TRBJ1-1|medium-sized|TRBV19
CASIWDTEAFF
>TRBJ2-7|-|TRBV6-1
CASGPPNYEQYF
>TRBJ1-3|medium-sized|TRBV18
CASSITGYSGNTIYF
>TRBJ2-2|-|TRBV2
CASSGNTGELFF
>TRBJ2-2|medium-sized|TRBV5-6
CASSPGGTRLFF
>TRBJ1-2|-|TRBV4-2
CASSHRQGETYGYTF
>TRBJ1-3|medium-sized|TRBV28
CASSFGTKHSGNTIYF
>TRBJ1-4|-|TRBV2
CASSDIQGWNEKLFF
>TRBJ1-2|-|TRBV6-1
CASSVGASDYGYTF
>TRBJ1-1|-|TRBV5-1
CASSLQNTEAFF
>TRBJ2-7|-|TRBV21-1
CATRGGQWGYEQYF
>TRBJ2-3|-|TRBV2
CATFPGLNTDTQYF
>TRBJ2-1|-|TRBV6-1
CASSATDSGGWRRNEQFF
>TRBJ2-2|-|TRBV9
CASSVGQGAAGELFF
>TRBJ1-3|medium-sized|TRBV5-6
CASSLSRDREGNTIYF
>TRBJ1-4|-|TRBV19
CASSIRGEKLFF
>TRBJ2-1|-|TRBV5-4
CASSSGLAGPYNEQFF
>TRBJ2-1|-|TRBV5-1
CASSGKPLGNEQFF
>TRBJ1-1|-|TRBV13
CASRSTGTGRGAFF
>TRBJ1-1|-|TRBV5-1
CASADLNTEAFF
>TRBJ2-2|-|TRBV28
CASIDRGQNTGELFF
>TRBJ2-1|-|TRBV5-1
CASSLEGRVDNEQFF
>TRBJ2-7|-|TRBV29-1
CSVHTGAVEEQYF
>TRBJ2-7|-|TRBV4-1
CASSQDRGLSYEQYF
>TRBJ1-1|-|TRBV6-6
CASRDRTDTEAFF
>TRBJ2-4|-|TRBV28
CASSRGQAKNIQYF
>TRBJ1-4|-|TRBV30
CAWRFSRDSNFREKLFF
>TRBJ1-5|-|TRBV2
CASRTYSNQPQHF
>TRBJ2-5|-|TRBV7-9
CASSFFGSETQYF
>TRBJ2-1|-|TRBV2
CASLGTVGGSASSYNEQFF
>TRBJ2-7|-|TRBV19
CASRGLDTYEQYF